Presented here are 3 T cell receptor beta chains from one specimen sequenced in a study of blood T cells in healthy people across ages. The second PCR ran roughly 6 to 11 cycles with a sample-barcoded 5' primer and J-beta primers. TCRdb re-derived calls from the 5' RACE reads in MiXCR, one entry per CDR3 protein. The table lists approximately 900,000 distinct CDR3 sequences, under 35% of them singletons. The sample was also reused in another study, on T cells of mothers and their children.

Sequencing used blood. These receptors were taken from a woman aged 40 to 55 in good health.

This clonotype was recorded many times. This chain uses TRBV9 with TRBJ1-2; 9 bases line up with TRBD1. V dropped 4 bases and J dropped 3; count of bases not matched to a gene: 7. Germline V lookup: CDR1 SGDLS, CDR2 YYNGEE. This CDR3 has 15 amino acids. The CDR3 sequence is CASSPRRTGDYGYTF. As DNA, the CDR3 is TGTGCCAGCAGCCCCCGCAGGACAGGGGACTATGGCTACACCTTC.

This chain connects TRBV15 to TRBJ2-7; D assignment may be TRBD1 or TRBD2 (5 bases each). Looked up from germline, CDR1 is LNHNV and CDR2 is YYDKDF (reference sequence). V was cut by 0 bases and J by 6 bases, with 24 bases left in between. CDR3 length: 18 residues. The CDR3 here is CATSRDHVGVGRSGEQYF. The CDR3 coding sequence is TGTGCCACCAGCAGAGATCACGTAGGGGTCGGGCGGAGCGGCGAGCAGTACTTC.

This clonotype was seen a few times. The CDR3 loop reads CASSPSGGLYTGELFF. The CDR3, as DNA: TGTGCCAGCAGTCCTAGCGGGGGCCTGTACACCGGGGAGCTGTTTTTT. The chain employs TRBV2 and TRBJ2-2, with 10 bases identical to TRBD2. The CDR3 runs 16 residues. With V trimmed by 5 bases and J by 3 bases, 6 bases remained unmatched. Germline V gives CDR1 SNHLY, CDR2 FYNNEI. Filled out from reference TRBV2 and TRBJ2-2, the complete variable domain reads EPEVTQTPSHQVTQMGQEVILRCVPISNHLYFYWYRQILGQKVEFLVSFYNNEISEKSEIFDDQFSVERPDGSNFTLKIRSTKLEDSAMYFCASSPSGGLYTGELFFGEGSRLTVL.